This T cell receptor beta chain is drawn from a study of CD4+ T cells in melanoma. Overall study findings and caveats: Neoantigen-specific CD4+ T cells in melanoma reportedly had diverse differentiation states. CD8+ T cell, macrophage and B cell function reportedly correlated with neoantigen-specific CD4+ T cells.

As regards this clone: What it binds is not known.

This CDR3 contains 16 residues. The germline gives CDR1 MNHNY, CDR2 SVGAGI (reference sequence). V lost 5 bases and J lost 1, with 15 bases in between. TCRdb's table, derived via immunoSEQ multiplex PCR, lists solely in-frame clones and lacks some. The sample comprises thousands of clones, roughly 70% of which are singletons, and 20% to 25% rests with the top ten. Sequencing input: cells from a culture (not recorded whether cultured in vitro). The chain is built from TRBV6-6 and TRBJ1-5; TRBD1 might be the D (6 bases). The TCR originated in a human donor with melanoma. The CDR3 spells CASSRRTGQSNQPQHF. Written as DNA, the CDR3 is TGTGCCAGCAGTCGACGTACAGGGCAAAGCAATCAGCCCCAGCATTTT.